These 25 T cell receptor beta chains originate from one sample sequenced in a study of T cell responses to AZD1222 COVID-19 vaccine (dated by TCRdb to about 2021). Libraries were built with the immunoSEQ multiplex PCR assay. The table was pulled from immuneACCESS by TCRdb, which kept in-frame rearrangements only. Such tables lose some clones; where checked, under half of the loss comes from unresolved V genes, and the rest has no known cause. A total of 80,000 to 95,000 clones appear in this sample, approximately 90% of them only once. The ten largest clones capture approximately 5.7% of the sample. Reading the label with the study, this specimen's time point is: baseline before first vaccination. The source was peripheral blood, collected on day 0 of AZD1222 vaccination. These receptors were collected from an adult in good health.

The chain has TRBV6-4 and TRBJ1-1; D might be TRBD1 (6 bases). The CDR3 has 15 amino acids. From germline, CDR1 is MRHNA and CDR2 SNTAGT. The V and J ends lost 0 bases and 1 base respectively, with 9 bases between them. CDR3 in DNA: TGTGCCAGCAGTGACTCGACAGGCGGGAACACTGAAGCTTTCTTT. The encoded protein is CASSDSTGGNTEAFF.

The CDR3: CASSQGTGGVDGYTF. The CDR3 region has the DNA TGTGCCAGCAGTCAAGGGACAGGGGGCGTGGATGGCTACACCTTC. The chain links TRBV5-4 to TRBJ1-2, with 12 bases fitting TRBD1. CDR3 length: 15 residues. Germline lookup yields CDR1 SGHNT and CDR2 YYREEE (reference sequence). The J segment lost 6 bases and the V segment lost 5 bases, leaving 8 bases of the junction unmatched.

This chain links TRBV19 with TRBJ1-2, with a possible D match to TRBD1 (5 bases). The V end lost 4 bases, the J end lost 4 bases, and 13 bases lay between the germline ends. Looked up from germline, CDR1 is LNHDA and CDR2 is SQIVND (reference sequence). The CDR3 runs 14 residues. The CDR3 DNA is TGTGCCAGTAGTAGAGACAGCGCGCTCTATGGCTACACCTTC. Its protein is CASSRDSALYGYTF.

The chain uses TRBV5-5 and TRBJ1-1; no reliable D call. The CDR3 loop spans 12 amino acids. Germline loops: CDR1 SGHKS, CDR2 YYEKEE (reference sequence). V lost 5 bases and J lost 3, with 8 bases in between. In nucleotides, the CDR3 is TGTGCCAGCAGTTATAGACACACTGAAGCTTTCTTT. It specifies CASSYRHTEAFF. The whole variable domain, remainder taken from reference TRBV5-5 and TRBJ1-1, is DAGVTQSPTHLIKTRGQQVTLRCSPISGHKSVSWYQQVLGQGPQFIFQYYEKEERGRGNFPDRFSARQFPNYSSELNVNALLLGDSALYLCASSYRHTEAFFGQGTRLTVV.

This sequence joins TRBV11-2 and TRBJ2-3, with 9 nucleotides matching TRBD1. V lost 1 base and J lost 1; bases outside the gene matches: 3. The CDR3 length is 16 residues. Germline loops: CDR1 SGHAT, CDR2 FQNNGV. The CDR3 loop reads CASSLVRTGGTDTQYF. The CDR3 DNA follows: TGTGCCAGCAGCTTAGTCAGGACAGGGGGCACAGATACGCAGTATTTT.

This chain connects TRBV2 to TRBJ2-1; D perhaps matches TRBD1 (5 bases). Germline CDR1 is SNHLY and CDR2 is FYNNEI. Trimming removed 1 base at V and 9 bases at J, with 28 bases between. This CDR3 has 19 amino acids. The CDR3 reads CASSEGYQKGLVMGAEQFF. The CDR3 nucleotides are TGTGCCAGCAGTGAAGGATATCAAAAGGGGCTAGTCATGGGCGCTGAGCAGTTCTTC. Combining the CDR3 with reference TRBV2 and TRBJ2-1 gives the whole variable domain EPEVTQTPSHQVTQMGQEVILRCVPISNHLYFYWYRQILGQKVEFLVSFYNNEISEKSEIFDDQFSVERPDGSNFTLKIRSTKLEDSAMYFCASSEGYQKGLVMGAEQFFGPGTRLTVL.

This clone was recorded only once. The chain uses TRBV6-1 and TRBJ1-4, with 7 bases fitting TRBD1. The length of the CDR3 is 14 residues. Per germline, CDR1 MNHNS and CDR2 SASEGT. Trimming at V came to 1 base and at J to 5 bases, leaving 1 base not matched to a gene. This chain's CDR3 is CASSEGGQNEKLFF. The CDR3 DNA is TGTGCCAGCAGTGAAGGGGGACAGAATGAAAAACTGTTTTTT.

The chain has TRBV5-4 and TRBJ1-1, with D maybe TRBD1 (5 bases). The V end was cut by 6 bases, the J end by 4 bases, with 16 bases between. CDR1 SGHNT and CDR2 YYREEE come from the germline V gene (reference sequence). CDR3 length: 14 residues. The CDR3 nucleotides are TGTGCCAGCAACCTTTTTAGGGGTAGCACTGAAGCTTTCTTT. Protein product: CASNLFRGSTEAFF.

The count of this clone is one. The V and J genes are TRBV3-1 (or the pseudogene TRBV3-2) and TRBJ1-5; no definite D call. The V and J ends lost 1 base and 3 bases respectively, with 4 bases between them. The CDR3 is made up of 13 amino acids. Per the germline V gene, CDR1 is LGHDT and CDR2 is YNNKEL (reference sequence). Written as DNA, the CDR3 is TGTGCCAGCAGCCAAGTCCCCAATCAGCCCCAGCATTTT. Its protein product is CASSQVPNQPQHF.

This CDR3 reads CASVGYGTGTDEQYF. The CDR3 DNA is TGTGCCAGCGTGGGGTACGGGACAGGGACGGACGAGCAGTACTTC. This chain links TRBV2 with TRBJ2-7; 9 nucleotides align to TRBD1. CDR1 and CDR2 (germline): SNHLY, FYNNEI. The CDR3 loop spans 15 amino acids. V lost 8 bases and J lost 5; bases outside the gene matches: 13.

The chain carries TRBV20-1 and TRBJ1-2; D remains unclear. The CDR3 spans 11 residues. Trimming shortened V by 2 bases and J by 6 bases, and 7 bases separated the two germline ends. From germline, CDR1 is DFQATT and CDR2 SNEGSKA (reference sequence). The CDR3 sequence: CSARYTDGYTF. The CDR3, as DNA: TGCAGTGCTAGATATACAGATGGCTACACCTTC.

V gene TRBV28 combines with J gene TRBJ1-1, with a tentative D call TRBD1 (6 bases). Germline assignment: CDR1 MDHEN and CDR2 SYDVKM. V lost 10 bases and J 4 bases, leaving 19 bases between the germline ends. The CDR3 totals 14 residues. The CDR3 loop is CATEGGQAVTEAFF. The CDR3 nucleotides read TGTGCCACCGAGGGGGGGCAGGCGGTCACTGAAGCTTTCTTT.

The rearrangement uses TRBV15 and TRBJ2-3; the D gene is possibly TRBD1 (6 bases). This CDR3 is 17 amino acids long. Germline V gene data show CDR1 as LNHNV and CDR2 as YYDKDF (reference sequence). The V end was cut by 1 base, the J end by 2 bases, with 16 bases between. The CDR3 loop reads CATSRGVRTANTDTQYF. The DNA for the CDR3 is TGTGCCACCAGCAGAGGGGTCCGGACAGCTAACACAGATACGCAGTATTTT. The variable domain in full, completed from reference TRBV15 and TRBJ2-3, reads DAMVIQNPRYQVTQFGKPVTLSCSQTLNHNVMYWYQQKSSQAPKLLFHYYDKDFNNEADTPDNFQSRRPNTSFCFLDIRSPGLGDTAMYLCATSRGVRTANTDTQYFGPGTRLTVL.

The chain couples TRBV6-2 or TRBV6-3 to TRBJ1-4, with TRBD1 as a possible D gene (6 bases). The CDR3 sequence is 16 residues long. With 5 bases removed from V and 0 bases from J, the gap between germline ends came to 13 bases. Germline V gene data show CDR1 as MNHEY and CDR2 as SVGEGT. The CDR3 bases are TGTGCCAGCAGTGAGGACAGTTATTCAACTAATGAAAAACTGTTTTTT. Translation gives CASSEDSYSTNEKLFF.

The chain combines TRBV6-4 with TRBJ2-1, with 8 positions matching TRBD1. The CDR3 contains 14 residues. V was pared by 4 bases and J by 7 bases, with 6 bases of the junction left unmatched. The V gene's germline CDR1 is MRHNA and CDR2 SNTAGT. For the CDR3, the DNA is TGTGCCAGCAGTGCCAGGGGGCTCGGGAATGAGCAGTTCTTC. This codes for CASSARGLGNEQFF.

The chain joins TRBV9 to TRBJ1-2; D remains ambiguous. The CDR3 consists of 13 residues. CDR1 is SGDLS, CDR2 YYNGEE, per germline. Between the trimmed V and J ends, which lost 0 bases and 8 bases, there was a span of 11 bases. CDR3 coding DNA: TGTGCCAGCAGCGTAGAAGGAGTAAGAGGCTACACCTTC. This gives the protein CASSVEGVRGYTF.

The V and J genes are TRBV27 and TRBJ1-1; no clear D gene. Trimming pared 2 bases from V and 3 bases from J, leaving 10 bases between. CDR1 is MNHEY and CDR2 is SMNVEV in the germline V gene (reference sequence). The CDR3 sequence is 14 residues long. CDR3 nucleotides: TGTGCCAGCAGTTTAACCGGCAGATACACTGAAGCTTTCTTT. This encodes CASSLTGRYTEAFF.

The rearrangement uses TRBV5-4 and TRBJ2-1; 10 nucleotides match TRBD2. Trimming cost V 4 bases and J 3 bases; bases outside gene matches: 7. Germline loops: CDR1 SGHNT, CDR2 YYREEE (reference sequence). This CDR3 comprises 16 residues. The CDR3 sequence is CASSLELAGFYNEQFF. CDR3 DNA sequence: TGTGCCAGCAGCCTCGAACTAGCGGGGTTCTACAATGAGCAGTTCTTC.

V and J are TRBV25-1 and TRBJ1-2, with 8 bases matching TRBD1. The CDR3 totals 14 residues. J lost 4 bases, V lost 3 bases, and 4 bases had no gene match. The germline gives CDR1 MGHDK, CDR2 SYGVNS. As DNA, the CDR3 is TGTGCCAGCAGTGATACAGGGGGGTCCTATGGCTACACCTTC. Protein: CASSDTGGSYGYTF.

The V and J genes are TRBV2 and TRBJ2-1; TRBD2 is a possible D gene (7 bases). The CDR3 has 14 amino acids. CDR1 is SNHLY, CDR2 FYNNEI, per germline. V dropped 9 bases and J dropped 2 bases, with 14 bases sitting between them. CDR3: CASRGAGAYNEQFF. The CDR3 nucleotides are TGTGCCAGTCGGGGGGCGGGGGCCTACAATGAGCAGTTCTTC.

Worth noting for this clone: A read error may account for a junction end that differs from germline. The chain carries TRBV11-2 and TRBJ1-5, with unresolved D. Germline assignment: CDR1 SGHAT and CDR2 FQNNGV. There are 14 residues in the CDR3. The CDR3 coding sequence is TGTGCCAGCAGCTTAGACCAAACCAATCGGCCCCAGCATTTT. As protein: CASSLDQTNRPQHF. Full variable domain (missing parts from reference TRBV11-2 and TRBJ1-5): EAGVAQSPRYKIIEKRQSVAFWCNPISGHATLYWYQQILGQGPKLLIQFQNNGVVDDSQLPKDRFSAERLKGVDSTLKIQPAKLEDSAVYLCASSLDQTNRPQHFGDGTRLSIL.

The rearrangement joins TRBV4-1 to TRBJ1-2; D is undetermined. The V and J ends lost 4 bases and 4 bases respectively, with 16 bases between them. The germline CDR1 and CDR2 sequences are MGHRA and YSYEKL. This CDR3 region has 15 residues. CDR3 in amino acids: CASSPEGRYPYGYTF. CDR3 in DNA: TGCGCCAGCAGCCCAGAGGGTCGGTACCCCTATGGCTACACCTTC.

V is TRBV19 and J is TRBJ2-1, with 16 bases identical to TRBD2. The junction had 6 bases not matched to a gene; V was cut back by 3 bases and J by 4 bases. From germline, CDR1 is LNHDA and CDR2 SQIVND (reference sequence). This CDR3 is built from 18 residues. Written as DNA, the CDR3 is TGTGCCAGTAGTATTTTGGGACTAGCGGGGGGGCATTACAATGAGCAGTTCTTC. Protein product: CASSILGLAGGHYNEQFF.

This chain connects TRBV7-2 to TRBJ2-7; D assignment may be TRBD1 or TRBD2 (6 bases each). The CDR3 runs to 15 residues. Germline V gene sequence: CDR1 SGHTA, CDR2 FQGNSA. Trimming took 1 base from V and 2 from J, leaving 12 bases between them. CDR3 sequence reads: CASSLEQGGPYEQYF. Here the CDR3 DNA reads TGTGCCAGCAGCTTAGAGCAAGGGGGGCCCTACGAGCAGTACTTC.

V is TRBV12-3 or TRBV12-4 and J is TRBJ1-2, with D perhaps matching TRBD1 (6 bases). Between the trimmed V and J ends, which lost 10 bases and 6 bases, there was a span of 18 bases. The length of the CDR3 is 13 residues. The CDR3 loop reads CATTYAGGNGYTF. CDR3 coding DNA: TGTGCCACCACCTATGCGGGGGGCAATGGCTACACCTTC.